This record covers a single TCR beta chain. The sample is drawn from a study of blood T cell repertoires in COVID-19. Across the whole study: COVID-19 samples collected from the United States, Italy and Spain covered acute and convalescent phases.

V was cut by 3 bases and J by 1 base, with 12 bases left in between. The V gene's germline CDR1 is KGHSH and CDR2 LQKENI. This CDR3 spans 15 amino acids. In the authors' workflow: For nucleated cells, counts were estimated from reference gene primer amplification. The data were produced by immunoSEQ multiplex PCR, yet TCRdb's version contains in-frame clones alone and is incomplete. The DNA was the basis for D and trimming; V, J and clone size are from that table. The table records 200,000 or so clones, 80% to 90% of them present only once. This chain links TRBV18 with TRBJ1-2; maybe TRBD1 (6 bases). The sequencing sample was made of peripheral blood. This clonotype originated in a man in his 70s with active or convalescent COVID-19. For the CDR3, the DNA is TGTGCCAGCTCACCTTCAAGGACAGTTAACTATGGCTACACCTTC. Protein: CASSPSRTVNYGYTF.